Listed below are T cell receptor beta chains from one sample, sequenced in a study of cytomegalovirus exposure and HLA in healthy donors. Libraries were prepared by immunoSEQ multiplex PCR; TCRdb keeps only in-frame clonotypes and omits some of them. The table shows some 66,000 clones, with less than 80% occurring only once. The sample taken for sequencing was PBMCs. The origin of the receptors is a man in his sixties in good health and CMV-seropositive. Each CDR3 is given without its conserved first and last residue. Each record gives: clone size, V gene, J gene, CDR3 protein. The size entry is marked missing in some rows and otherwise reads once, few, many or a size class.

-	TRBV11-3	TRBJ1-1	ASSLDYSVEAF
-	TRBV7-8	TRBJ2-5	ASSVARGKATQY
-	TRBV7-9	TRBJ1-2	ASRPDRDTDGYT
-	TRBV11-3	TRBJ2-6	ASSQGGPGANVLT
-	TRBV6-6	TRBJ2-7	ASSSTGDVSYEQY
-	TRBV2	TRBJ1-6	ASTSRDFGNSPLH
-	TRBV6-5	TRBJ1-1	ASIPPGGDTEAF
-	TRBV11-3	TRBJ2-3	ASSLQGLAGGADTQY
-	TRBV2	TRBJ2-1	ASRGGPSSYNEQF
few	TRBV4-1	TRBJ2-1	ASSQESETSGRNEQF
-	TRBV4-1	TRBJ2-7	ASSSLTGRLPYEQY
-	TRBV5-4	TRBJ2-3	ASRHSFTDTQY
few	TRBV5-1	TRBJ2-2	ASSLNSGLTGELF
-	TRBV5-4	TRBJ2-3	ASSFGQGRADTQY
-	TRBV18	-	ASSPQGATYEQY
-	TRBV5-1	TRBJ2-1	ASSWGGRTDEQF
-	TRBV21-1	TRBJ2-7	ASSKALSRGEQY
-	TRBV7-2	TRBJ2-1	ASSLDRGDEQF
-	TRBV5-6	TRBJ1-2	ASSFSGSLHGYT
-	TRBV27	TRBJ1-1	ASNRQGHTEAF
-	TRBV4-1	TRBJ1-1	ASSRSAGQNTEAF
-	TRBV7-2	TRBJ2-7	ASRTPGQGVYEQY
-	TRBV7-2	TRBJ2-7	ASSLQGLRSEQY
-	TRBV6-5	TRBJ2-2	ASARGITGELF
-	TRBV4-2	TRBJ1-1	ASSLVGGPEAF
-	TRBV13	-	ASSSPGTGKNEQY
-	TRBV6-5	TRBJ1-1	ASRQGEQEAF
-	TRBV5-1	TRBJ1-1	ASSPQGDTEAF
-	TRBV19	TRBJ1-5	ASSIEWRGRGPQH
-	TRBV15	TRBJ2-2	ATSREQWNTGELF
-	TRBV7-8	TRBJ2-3	ASSLVQTRSTDTQY
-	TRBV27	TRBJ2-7	ASSLSSDRYEQY
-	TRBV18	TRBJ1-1	ASSAGTGDTEAF
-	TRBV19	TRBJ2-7	ASSLGTGDGYEQY
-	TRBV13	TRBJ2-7	ASSFGGKTYEQY
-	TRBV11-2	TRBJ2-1	ASSLDGAGEQF
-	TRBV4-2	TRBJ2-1	ASSQDQLYNEQF
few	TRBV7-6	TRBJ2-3	ASSAQTGLDTQY
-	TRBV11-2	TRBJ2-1	ASNREAYNEQF